Described below is a single T cell receptor (beta chain) sequence and its context. This clonotype was seen ten or more times. Its antigen is currently not known. Per-nucleotide qualities are absent, and no much larger clonotype sits a single base away. Patients with uncontrolled infections, other autoimmune diseases, pregnancy or lactation were excluded. Clinical symptoms, serum thyroxine and TRAb, thyroid ultrasound, and orbital computed tomography formed the basis for the diagnoses. Total RNA was extracted using Trizol reagent, and RNA quality was assessed on an Agilent 2100 Bioanalyzer. This entry is derived from a study of T cells in Graves' hyperthyroidism and ophthalmopathy (dated by TCRdb to the late 2010s). About the study as a whole: To identify distinguishing TCR V-J signatures, a discovery cohort of 100 patients was used, comprising some 45 with Graves' ophthalmopathy and roughly 60 with stable Graves' hyperthyroidism. Whether ophthalmopathy could be predicted prospectively was tested in an independent validation cohort made up of about 18 hyperthyroidism patients plus 17 patients who later progressed to ophthalmopathy. The roughly 90 discovery patients were divided at random into training and test sets in a 7:3 ratio. The study also compared thyroid tissue and blood T-cell repertoires from 6 or 7 Graves' hyperthyroidism patients. After sampling, hyperthyroidism patients received methimazole starting at 30 mg daily, and ophthalmopathy patients received high-dose intravenous methylprednisolone. TCR Vbeta CDR3 sequencing of 140 or so peripheral blood samples (over 40 ophthalmopathy, 75 hyperthyroidism and approximately 17 progressor patients) is reported in the paper. Overall study results and their limits: In validation, the model predicted progression to ophthalmopathy with about 71% sensitivity and about 72% specificity, a median of about 6.7 months before onset. Most expanded thyroid clonotypes (frequency above 0.001) were also detected in blood, a finding suggesting that blood repertoires may reflect thyroid immune responses. No statistical method was used to fix the sample size in advance, and group allocation was not hidden from the investigators. Ophthalmopathy was separated from stable hyperthyroidism by a 13 V-J signature model, with around 90% sensitivity and about 84% specificity obtained in cross-validation and 80%/75% obtained in testing.

Relative to germline, V is 4 bases shorter and J is 4 bases shorter, with 15 bases between their ends. The CDR3 goes from the cysteine to the phenylalanine over 15 residues. The entry retains the CDR3 DNA only, 45 bases that are in frame from base 1. Reading the germline V gene gives CDR1 SGHRS and CDR2 YFSETQ. Amplification of TCR beta CDR3 regions was carried out from RNA transcripts. The first round of RT-PCR for the TCR CDR3 was performed with the HTBI primer set and the Qiagen OneStep RT-PCR kit. Libraries were constructed in a second round of multiplex PCR, after which size selection and purification were performed. The libraries were sequenced on an Illumina HiSeq2000 using paired-end 100 bp reads. In the source study's methods: Raw data were processed with SOAPnuke, discarding reads with adapters, uncalled bases, mean Phred below 15, or no exact constant-primer or identifier match. COPE v1.2.5 was used to merge the high-quality paired reads, and each unique nucleotide sequence was defined as a clonotype. MiTCR v1.1 was used to align the clonotypes against IMGT TRBV, TRBD and TRBJ reference segments. Analysis was restricted to V-J combinations with a frequency above 0.0001, which covered roughly 99% of repertoires. The TCS score was defined as the ratio of F50 (clonal expansion) to E x V (chaos), calculated using BLOSUM62-based TCRdist between CDR3 peptides within each V-J. Welch's t-statistics and random forest reduced approximately 520 V-J features to roughly 13, which were used in a naive Bayes classifier (R e1071). The similarity between thyroid and blood repertoires was quantified using the Morisita-Horn index. Using fastp trimming at Q25 and MiXCR clonotype assembly, TCRdb reanalyzed the public sequencing data and kept in-frame beta chains. Every CDR3 protein is listed once, alongside the most common genes and DNA of its rows. For this entry, the V and J calls and clone size follow TCRdb and not the study's own pipeline. The sample contains about 570,000 distinct CDR3 sequences, about 45% of them found a single time. Together, the top ten hold roughly 20% of the sample.

This sequence originates from an adult woman with Graves' disease, either hyperthyroidism or ophthalmopathy (not recorded which). Specimen: peripheral blood or thyroid tissue (not recorded which). The chain employs TRBV5-1 and TRBJ1-3, with TRBD1 tentatively as D gene (6 bases match). The CDR3 has the sequence CASSPGQRSGNTIYF. The DNA sequence is TGCGCCAGCAGCCCAGGACAGAGGTCCGGAAACACCATATATTTT.